This TCR beta chain was sequenced during a study of blood T cell repertoires in COVID-19. In the study overall: Acute and convalescent COVID-19 specimens originated in the United States, Italy and Spain. Sample material is recorded as cDNA or gDNA derived from T cells, B-cell-depleted T cells, or PBMCs.

In the study's own analysis: Reference gene primer amplification gave estimated nucleated cell counts. Only in-frame clones appear in the TCRdb table, and some are missing; sequencing was by immunoSEQ multiplex PCR. D and trimming come from the DNA, and the V and J calls and clone size come from that table. The table lists about 230,000 clones, more than 65% of them singletons, with about 8% in the top ten. This CDR3 is built from 13 residues. The germline V gene encodes CDR1 LGHNT and CDR2 FRNRAP. V shed 6 bases and J shed 3 bases, with 11 bases lying between them. The source material was peripheral blood. The rearrangement links TRBV12-5 to TRBJ1-1; D is ambiguous. The TCR comes from a woman older than 75 with acute or convalescent COVID-19. The CDR3 loop reads CASGLEGDTEAFF. CDR3 nucleotides: TGTGCTAGTGGCCTCGAGGGTGACACTGAAGCTTTCTTT.